These 16 T cell receptor beta chains share one sample of origin, sequenced in a study of beta chain features in type 1 diabetes. As every portion of the isolated RNA was reverse transcribed, the sequencing read expressed TCRB transcripts. Measured with immunoSEQ multiplex PCR; TCRdb has only the in-frame clones, and not every one. The sample has 130,000 to 150,000 clones, under 60% seen once. The sample taken for sequencing was Tregs from blood. Source of these receptors: a man between 18 and 35 years old in good health.

The table lists this clone with a few counts. The rearrangement uses TRBV7-2 and TRBJ2-1; TRBD2 matches at 10 bases. The CDR3 sequence is 15 residues long. V gave up 4 bases and J gave up 8 bases; unmatched junction bases: 8. The germline CDR1 and CDR2 sequences are SGHTA and FQGNSA. The CDR3: CASSSEGLARDEQFF. CDR3 nucleotides: TGTGCCAGCAGCTCAGAGGGACTAGCGCGCGATGAGCAGTTCTTC.

This sequence joins TRBV5-4 and TRBJ1-1; 10 nucleotides line up with TRBD1. CDR3 length: 15 residues. With V trimmed by 5 bases and J by 4 bases, 8 bases remained unmatched. Looked up from germline, CDR1 is SGHNT and CDR2 is YYREEE (reference sequence). CDR3 in amino acids: CASRRTGGLTTEAFF. As DNA, the CDR3 is TGTGCCAGCAGACGGACAGGGGGGTTGACCACTGAAGCTTTCTTT. The full variable domain, completed using reference TRBV5-4 and TRBJ1-1, is ETGVTQSPTHLIKTRGQQVTLRCSSQSGHNTVSWYQQALGQGPQFIFQYYREEENGRGNFPPRFSGLQFPNYSSELNVNALELDDSALYLCASRRTGGLTTEAFFGQGTRLTVV.

This sequence joins TRBV5-6 and TRBJ1-1, with D possibly being TRBD1 (5 bases). CDR1 is SGHDT, CDR2 YYEEEE, per germline. Trimming took off 5 bases at V and 0 bases at J, with 11 bases between the two ends. The CDR3 extends over 14 amino acids. CDR3 nucleotides: TGTGCCAGCAGGAGACGGGGGATGAACACTGAAGCTTTCTTT. Protein: CASRRRGMNTEAFF.

This clone has a single count. J is TRBJ2-1 and V is TRBV7-8; D gene ambiguous. The CDR3 covers 16 residues. CDR1 is SGHVS, CDR2 FQNEAQ, per germline. Trimming cost V 4 bases and J 0 bases, with 13 bases left between them. As DNA, the CDR3 is TGTGCCAGCAGCTCCCTCGCGCGAAGCTCCTACAATGAGCAGTTCTTC. It translates to CASSSLARSSYNEQFF.

The chain carries TRBV7-3 and TRBJ2-3; 9 nucleotides match TRBD2. The CDR3 runs 16 residues. J was trimmed by 3 bases and V by 8 bases; bases with no gene match: 12. The germline CDR1 and CDR2 sequences are SGHTA and FQGTGA. CDR3 sequence: CASGSSGTSWTDTQYF. For the CDR3, the DNA is TGTGCCAGCGGATCCTCCGGGACTAGCTGGACAGATACGCAGTATTTT.

The chain employs TRBV28 and TRBJ2-7; D is possibly TRBD2 (6 bases). Germline V gene lookup returns CDR1 MDHEN and CDR2 SYDVKM. The CDR3 contains 14 residues. V lost 6 bases and J lost 3, with 15 bases in between. CDR3 sequence reads: CASRQLAPGYEQYF. CDR3 coding DNA: TGTGCCAGCAGACAACTAGCTCCCGGCTACGAGCAGTACTTC.

V gene TRBV7-3 combines with J gene TRBJ1-1; possible D gene TRBD1, 5 bases. Germline-derived CDR1 and CDR2 are SGHTA and FQGTGA. Trimming stripped 5 bases from V and 4 bases from J, with 23 bases between. CDR3 length equals 17 residues. The CDR3 is CASSPQTVVVFVTEAFF. The DNA for the CDR3 is TGTGCCAGCAGCCCTCAGACAGTCGTTGTTTTTGTCACTGAAGCTTTCTTT.

This chain joins TRBV6-1 and TRBJ2-2; no reliable D call. This CDR3 is 13 amino acids long. Germline V gene lookup returns CDR1 MNHNS and CDR2 SASEGT. Trimming pared 6 bases from V and 1 base from J, leaving 6 bases between. The CDR3, as DNA: TGTGCCAGCAGCCGACAGAACACCGGGGAGCTGTTTTTT. Amino acid sequence: CASSRQNTGELFF.

This clone was observed a handful of times. The rearrangement joins TRBV19 to TRBJ2-7; TRBD2 agrees at 11 bases. The length of the CDR3 is 19 residues. CDR1 is LNHDA and CDR2 is SQIVND in the germline V gene (reference sequence). The V segment lost 0 bases and the J segment 0 bases; nucleotides outside the gene matches: 10. The CDR3 sequence is CASSIDSGRGLAGSYEQYF. CDR3 in DNA: TGTGCCAGTAGTATAGATTCTGGAAGAGGACTAGCGGGCTCCTACGAGCAGTACTTC.

This chain links TRBV19 with TRBJ1-3; 7 bases line up with TRBD1. Germline loops: CDR1 LNHDA, CDR2 SQIVND (reference sequence). With V trimmed by 5 bases and J by 2 bases, 6 bases remained unmatched. The CDR3 runs 15 residues. CDR3 amino acids: CASSHTGEAGNTIYF. In DNA, the CDR3 is TGTGCCAGTAGTCACACAGGGGAGGCTGGAAACACCATATATTTT.

The chain links TRBV7-3 to TRBJ2-4; possibly TRBD1 for D (6 bases). Per the germline V gene, CDR1 is SGHTA and CDR2 is FQGTGA. V was trimmed by 6 bases and J by 0 bases, leaving 15 bases between them. There are 16 residues in the CDR3. The CDR3 reads CASSPNRALAKNIQYF. The CDR3 DNA follows: TGTGCCAGCAGTCCTAACAGGGCCTTAGCCAAAAACATTCAGTACTTC.

This clone came up a few times. V usage is TRBV5-6 and J usage is TRBJ1-2; D is undetermined. This CDR3 contains 15 residues. V was clipped by 1 base and J by 4 bases, with 14 bases between them. Germline V gene sequence: CDR1 SGHDT, CDR2 YYEEEE. The CDR3 DNA sequence: TGTGCCAGCAGCTTGCAACGCGGCCCTTCCTATGGCTACACCTTC. It is translated as CASSLQRGPSYGYTF.

This chain uses TRBV5-1 with TRBJ2-7, with 9 bases that match TRBD1. The CDR3 is made up of 13 amino acids. The V and J ends lost 7 bases and 6 bases, in that order; junction bases with no gene match: 8. CDR1 and CDR2 from the germline V gene are SGHRS and YFSETQ. The CDR3 coding sequence is TGCGCCAGCGGTTTGGGACAGGGATCCGAGCAGTACTTC. It yields the protein CASGLGQGSEQYF.

CDR3 protein: CASSATVEGEAFF. CDR3 in DNA: TGTGCCAGCAGCGCCACAGTAGAGGGTGAAGCTTTCTTT. This rearrangement joins TRBV9 to TRBJ1-1, with D unresolved. Trimming removed 3 bases from V and 7 bases from J, with 13 bases in between. The CDR3 totals 13 residues. The germline gives CDR1 SGDLS, CDR2 YYNGEE.

The CDR3 protein is CATSTTGTGVPNEQFF. The CDR3, as DNA: TGTGCCACCAGCACCACCGGGACAGGGGTGCCAAATGAGCAGTTCTTC. The chain employs TRBV15 and TRBJ2-1; 10 nucleotides agree with TRBD1. The CDR3 runs to 16 residues. Trimming at V came to 4 bases and at J to 7 bases, leaving 10 bases not matched to a gene. Germline V CDR1 and CDR2: LNHNV, YYDKDF (reference sequence).

This rearrangement joins TRBV19 to TRBJ2-2; 8 bases match TRBD1. Germline values: CDR1 LNHDA, CDR2 SQIVND (reference sequence). V dropped 1 base and J dropped 7; count of bases not matched to a gene: 8. This CDR3 has 16 amino acids. CDR3: CASSIARTGYSGELFF. The DNA for the CDR3 is TGTGCCAGTAGTATAGCCCGGACAGGGTACAGCGGGGAGCTGTTTTTT.